The 9 T cell receptor beta chains reported below all come from one sample, sequenced in a study of T-cell reconstitution after alpha-beta-depleted transplantation in children. Molecular barcoding with unique molecular identifiers was used for the TCRbeta library. Each CDR3 protein is one row after TCRdb ran MiXCR on the PCR reads. The sample shows 450,000 to 600,000 distinct CDR3 sequences, roughly 13% of them seen only once. The specimen was PBMCs, mostly from graft donor cells, collected 360 days after TCRalphabeta/CD19-depleted stem cell transplant. The receptors originated from a male patient aged 10 to 17 who had a stem cell transplant for acute myeloid leukemia, so the T cells may come from the graft donor.

This clonotype was picked up a small number of times. The V call is TRBV4-3, the J call TRBJ2-7; possibly TRBD2 for D (6 bases). The CDR3 is 14 amino acids. Germline CDR1 and CDR2: LGHNA and YSLEER. V was trimmed by 4 bases and J by 2 bases, leaving 12 bases between them. The CDR3 protein is CASSLRLVPYEQYF. The CDR3 DNA reads TGCGCCAGCAGCCTTAGACTAGTCCCCTACGAGCAGTACTTC.

This clonotype was detected only a few times. This chain joins TRBV28 and TRBJ2-7; 11 nucleotides match TRBD2. This CDR3 is 18 amino acids long. Unmatched junction bases numbered 13, after V lost 4 bases and J lost 2 bases. Germline CDR1 is MDHEN and CDR2 is SYDVKM. The CDR3 loop reads CASSSLLTYSGRAYEQYF. The CDR3 region has the DNA TGTGCCAGCAGTTCCCTCCTAACATATAGCGGGAGGGCCTACGAGCAGTACTTC.

This clonotype was seen more than once but under ten times. This rearrangement joins TRBV11-2 to TRBJ1-4; D call uncertain. Germline V lookup: CDR1 SGHAT, CDR2 FQNNGV. Trimming shortened V by 5 bases and J by 7 bases, and 11 bases separated the two germline ends. The length of the CDR3 is 13 residues. The CDR3 protein is CASSRLRVEKLFF. The DNA of the CDR3 is TGTGCCAGCAGCCGGTTGAGGGTTGAAAAACTGTTTTTT. Variable domain in full (rest from reference TRBV11-2 and TRBJ1-4): EAGVAQSPRYKIIEKRQSVAFWCNPISGHATLYWYQQILGQGPKLLIQFQNNGVVDDSQLPKDRFSAERLKGVDSTLKIQPAKLEDSAVYLCASSRLRVEKLFFGSGTQLSVL.

This clonotype turned up a few times. V usage is TRBV4-2 and J usage is TRBJ2-7; the D gene is possibly TRBD1 (6 bases). CDR3 length equals 14 residues. Trimming shortened V by 0 bases and J by 4 bases, and 10 bases separated the two germline ends. Germline lookup yields CDR1 LGHNA and CDR2 YNFKEQ. The CDR3, as DNA: TGTGCCAGCAGCCAAGATGCCAGGGGTTACGAGCAGTACTTC. It specifies CASSQDARGYEQYF.

This clonotype was seen many times. V usage is TRBV5-1 and J usage is TRBJ2-1; weak D call: TRBD2 (5 bases). The length of the CDR3 is 19 residues. Germline lookup yields CDR1 SGHRS and CDR2 YFSETQ. V was shortened by 4 bases and J by 0 bases, with 23 bases between the two germline ends. As DNA, the CDR3 is TGCGCCAGCAGCCAAACACTTCGATCGGTGGGGAGCTCCTACAATGAGCAGTTCTTC. The encoded protein is CASSQTLRSVGSSYNEQFF. The full variable domain, in which reference TRBV5-1 and TRBJ2-1 provide the parts outside the CDR3, is KAGVTQTPRYLIKTRGQQVTLSCSPISGHRSVSWYQQTPGQGLQFLFEYFSETQRNKGNFPGRFSGRQFSNSRSEMNVSTLELGDSALYLCASSQTLRSVGSSYNEQFFGPGTRLTVL.

This clonotype came up many times. The CDR3 coding sequence is TGCGCCAGCAGACCGACAGGGGGCCAAGAGACCCAGTACTTC. Translated, it gives CASRPTGGQETQYF. The gene calls are TRBV5-1 and TRBJ2-5; 9 bases align to TRBD1. CDR3 length: 14 residues. The J segment lost 1 base and the V segment lost 5 bases, leaving 3 bases of the junction unmatched. Germline V gene lookup returns CDR1 SGHRS and CDR2 YFSETQ.

This clonotype was counted at least ten times. V gene TRBV7-9 combines with J gene TRBJ1-1; no firm D call. CDR1 and CDR2 (germline): SEHNR, FQNEAQ (reference sequence). The CDR3 consists of 12 residues. V was clipped by 8 bases and J by 1 base, with 8 bases between them. CDR3 sequence: CASLDGNTEAFF. The DNA for the CDR3 is TGTGCCAGCCTGGACGGGAACACTGAAGCTTTCTTT.

This clonotype was observed a few times. The chain joins TRBV28 to TRBJ2-3; unclear D gene. Trimming removed 3 bases from V and 2 bases from J, with 15 bases in between. Germline V CDR1 and CDR2: MDHEN, SYDVKM. This CDR3 spans 16 amino acids. The CDR3 DNA follows: TGTGCCAGCAGTTTGTACGGTGGGTTAAACACAGATACGCAGTATTTT. Its protein is CASSLYGGLNTDTQYF.

This clonotype was seen a handful of times. The gene calls are TRBV12-3 or TRBV12-4 and TRBJ2-7; 10 nucleotides match TRBD2. The CDR3 has 16 amino acids. J was trimmed by 2 bases and V by 5 bases; bases with no gene match: 9. The CDR3 here is CASSASGRAPAYEQYF. The CDR3 DNA reads as TGTGCCAGCAGTGCTAGCGGGAGAGCCCCTGCCTACGAGCAGTACTTC.